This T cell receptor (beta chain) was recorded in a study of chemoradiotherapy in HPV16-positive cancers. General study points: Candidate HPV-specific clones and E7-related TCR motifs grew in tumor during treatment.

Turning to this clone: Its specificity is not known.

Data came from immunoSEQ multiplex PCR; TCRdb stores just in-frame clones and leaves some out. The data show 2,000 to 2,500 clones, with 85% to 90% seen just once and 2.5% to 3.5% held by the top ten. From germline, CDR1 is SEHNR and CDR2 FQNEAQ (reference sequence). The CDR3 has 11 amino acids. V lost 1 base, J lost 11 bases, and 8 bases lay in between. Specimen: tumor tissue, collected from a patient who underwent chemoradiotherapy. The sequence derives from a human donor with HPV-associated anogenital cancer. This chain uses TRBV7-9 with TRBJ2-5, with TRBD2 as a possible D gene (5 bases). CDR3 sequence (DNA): TGTGCCAGCAGCTTAGGCCGGGAACAGTACTTC. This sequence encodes CASSLGREQYF.